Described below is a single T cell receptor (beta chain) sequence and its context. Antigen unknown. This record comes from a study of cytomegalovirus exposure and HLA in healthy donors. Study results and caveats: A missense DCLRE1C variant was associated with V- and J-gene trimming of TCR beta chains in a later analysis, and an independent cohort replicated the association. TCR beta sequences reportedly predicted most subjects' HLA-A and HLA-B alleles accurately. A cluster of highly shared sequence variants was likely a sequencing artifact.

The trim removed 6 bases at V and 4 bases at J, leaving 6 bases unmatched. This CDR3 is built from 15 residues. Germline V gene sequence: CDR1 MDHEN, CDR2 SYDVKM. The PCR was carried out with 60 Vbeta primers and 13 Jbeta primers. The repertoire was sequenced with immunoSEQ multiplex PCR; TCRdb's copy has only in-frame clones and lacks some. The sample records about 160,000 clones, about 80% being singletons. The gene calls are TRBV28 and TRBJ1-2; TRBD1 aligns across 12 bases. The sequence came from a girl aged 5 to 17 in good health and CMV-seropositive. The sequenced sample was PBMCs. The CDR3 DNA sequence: TGTGCCAGCAGCCTCGGGACAGGGGGCTCCTATGGCTACACCTTC. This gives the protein CASSLGTGGSYGYTF.